In its sample, the clone carrying this T cell receptor beta chain was seen a few times. No antigen is known for it. The CDR3 length is 16 residues. The V end lost 4 bases, the J end lost 1 base, and 14 bases lay between the germline ends. The germline CDR1 and CDR2 sequences are SNHLY and FYNNEI. This specimen belongs to a study of T cell repertoires in cytomegalovirus infection. Overall study findings and caveats: Identification of carriers of CMV plus the relevant HLA was achieved through cumulative public TCR beta family frequency. HLA-C-restricted TCR beta clonotypes specific for CMV led the ex vivo response.

TCRdb re-derived calls from the reads in MiXCR, one entry per CDR3 protein. Among a few hundred thousand distinct CDR3 sequences listed, about 18% were seen once. This clonotype originated in a human donor in good health (CMV status not recorded). Some clones in this sample may be carry-over from other donors' samples. This rearrangement joins TRBV2 to TRBJ2-1; D assignment may be TRBD1 or TRBD2 (5 bases each). The sample consisted of CD8+ T cells from PBMCs. CDR3 coding DNA: TGTGCCAGCAGTGTAACGGGGCCGAGTTCCTACAATGAGCAGTTCTTC. It specifies CASSVTGPSSYNEQFF.